The 16 T cell receptor beta chains listed next were all sequenced from one sample in a study of T-cell reconstitution after alpha-beta-depleted transplantation in children. Unique molecular identifiers were incorporated when the TCRbeta library was constructed. A single record per CDR3 protein comes from TCRdb applying MiXCR to the PCR reads. Of 150,000 to 200,000 distinct CDR3 sequences in the sample, just over 14% were seen once. The sequenced sample was PBMCs from the stem cell graft donor, obtained from the stem cell graft. The receptors were gathered from a human donor who donated a stem cell graft to a child with acute lymphoblastic leukemia.

Written as DNA, the CDR3 is TGCAGTGCTAGAGGCACTAGCGGGAGGGCCTTAACAGAGACCCAGTACTTC. This encodes CSARGTSGRALTETQYF. The V gene is TRBV20-1, the J gene TRBJ2-5, with 13 positions matching TRBD2. The CDR3 has 17 amino acids. V dropped 1 base and J dropped 4; count of bases not matched to a gene: 9. CDR1 is DFQATT, CDR2 SNEGSKA, per germline (reference sequence).

In the case of this clonotype: Given a much more abundant clone one base away, this may be a read error. The chain uses TRBV20-1 and TRBJ1-3; TRBD1 is a possible D gene (6 bases). This CDR3 region has 15 residues. Trimming took off 6 bases at V and 5 bases at J, with 20 bases between the two ends. CDR1 and CDR2 (germline): DFQATT, SNEGSKA (reference sequence). The CDR3 DNA follows: TGCAGTGCCAACCAACGGGGGGCAAGGAGAAACACCATATATTTT. Amino acids: CSANQRGARRNTIYF.

The V and J genes are TRBV28 and TRBJ1-1; perhaps TRBD1 as D (5 bases). The germline CDR1 and CDR2 sequences are MDHEN and SYDVKM. The CDR3 loop spans 18 amino acids. Deletions cut 6 bases from V and 0 bases from J, with 23 bases between. For the CDR3, the DNA is TGTGCCAGCAGCCAGATCCGCCGCTCAGGACACTTGAACACTGAAGCTTTCTTT. This gives the protein CASSQIRRSGHLNTEAFF.

There are many counts of this clonotype. The V gene is TRBV24-1, the J gene TRBJ2-1, with 7 bases aligning to TRBD1. The CDR3 contains 16 residues. The V and J ends lost 0 bases and 7 bases, in that order; junction bases with no gene match: 8. Per germline, CDR1 KGHDR and CDR2 SFDVKD. CDR3 amino acids: CATSDLAQGVRNEQFF. In DNA form, the CDR3 reads TGTGCCACCAGTGATTTGGCTCAGGGGGTAAGAAATGAGCAGTTCTTC.

This clonotype was seen a few times. The chain carries TRBV6-5 and TRBJ2-5; 7 positions agree with TRBD2. Looked up from germline, CDR1 is MNHEY and CDR2 is SVGAGI. The CDR3 contains 16 residues. V shed 4 bases and J 5 bases; nucleotides not matched to a gene: 13. The CDR3 sequence: CASSSFKTFSGETQYF. The CDR3 region has the DNA TGTGCCAGCAGTTCCTTCAAAACCTTTAGCGGGGAGACCCAGTACTTC.

This clonotype was counted at least ten times. The chain joins TRBV7-8 to TRBJ2-1; possible D gene TRBD1, 5 bases. The CDR3 is made up of 15 amino acids. V lost 5 bases and J 0 bases, leaving 11 bases between the germline ends. Germline V gives CDR1 SGHVS, CDR2 FQNEAQ. CDR3 amino acids: CASSPPQGSYNEQFF. In DNA form, the CDR3 reads TGTGCCAGCAGCCCCCCCCAGGGCTCCTACAATGAGCAGTTCTTC.

This clonotype was seen ten or more times. The chain couples TRBV5-1 to TRBJ1-2; D is perhaps TRBD1 (5 bases). Germline CDR1 SGHRS, CDR2 YFSETQ. The ends were cut back, 1 base at V and 9 bases at J, with 16 bases in the middle. This CDR3 spans 14 amino acids. This chain's CDR3 is CASSLLGQGNSYTF. The CDR3 region has the DNA TGCGCCAGCAGCTTGCTGGGCCAGGGAAATAGCTACACCTTC. The full variable domain, rest sourced from reference TRBV5-1 and TRBJ1-2, is KAGVTQTPRYLIKTRGQQVTLSCSPISGHRSVSWYQQTPGQGLQFLFEYFSETQRNKGNFPGRFSGRQFSNSRSEMNVSTLELGDSALYLCASSLLGQGNSYTFGSGTRLTVV.

This clonotype has ten or more counts. V gene TRBV10-2 combines with J gene TRBJ2-7; weak D call: TRBD2 (6 bases). The CDR3 is 13 amino acids. V dropped 3 bases and J dropped 7 bases, with 13 bases sitting between them. Germline V lookup: CDR1 WSHSY, CDR2 SAAADI. The CDR3 region has the DNA TGCGCCAGCAGTGACGACGGGAGTGGGGAGCAGTACTTC. The encoded protein is CASSDDGSGEQYF.

V usage is TRBV10-2 and J usage is TRBJ1-3; 11 bases agree with TRBD1. The V gene's germline CDR1 is WSHSY and CDR2 SAAADI. The ends lost 6 bases at V and 3 bases at J; junction bases unmatched: 4. CDR3 length equals 15 residues. In DNA, the CDR3 is TGCGCCAGCAGCGGACAGGGGGCGCTTGGAAACACCATATATTTT. It yields the protein CASSGQGALGNTIYF.

This clonotype has a count of ten or more. The rearrangement uses TRBV20-1 and TRBJ2-1; maybe TRBD2 (6 bases). The CDR3 is 15 amino acids. Trimming pared 6 bases from V and 5 bases from J, leaving 20 bases between. CDR1 and CDR2 from the germline V gene are DFQATT and SNEGSKA (reference sequence). The chain's CDR3 is CSAETLRDFDNEQFF. The CDR3 coding sequence is TGCAGTGCCGAAACCCTCCGGGACTTCGACAATGAGCAGTTCTTC.

This clonotype was counted many times. This chain connects TRBV13 to TRBJ2-2; 15 bases agree with TRBD2. The V gene's germline CDR1 is PRHDT and CDR2 FYEKMQ (reference sequence). The CDR3 spans 17 residues. V lost 2 bases and J lost 7; bases outside the gene matches: 5. CDR3: CASSLSGTSGRNGELFF. The CDR3 region has the DNA TGTGCCAGCAGCTTATCCGGGACTAGCGGGAGGAACGGGGAGCTGTTTTTT.

This clonotype has ten or more counts. The rearrangement joins TRBV29-1 to TRBJ2-7, with 8 bases matching TRBD1. The CDR3 runs to 12 residues. J lost 3 bases, V lost 3 bases, and 1 base had no gene match. In germline, CDR1 is SQVTM, CDR2 ANQGSEA. The CDR3 is CSVDTGGYEQYF. CDR3 coding DNA: TGCAGCGTTGACACAGGGGGCTACGAGCAGTACTTC.

With regard to this clonotype: Just one base apart from a much larger clone, this may be a read error. V gene TRBV6-6 combines with J gene TRBJ2-1, with D possibly being TRBD2 (5 bases). CDR3 length equals 12 residues. V was cut by 5 bases and J by 12 bases, with 14 bases left in between. The germline gives CDR1 MNHNY, CDR2 SVGAGI (reference sequence). The CDR3: CASSALLGPQFF. CDR3 coding DNA: TGTGCCAGCAGTGCCCTACTAGGACCGCAGTTCTTC.

The sample holds a few counts of this clonotype. The chain has TRBV11-2 and TRBJ1-4, with a tentative D call TRBD1 (6 bases). Trimming shortened V by 3 bases and J by 6 bases, and 8 bases separated the two germline ends. The germline V gene encodes CDR1 SGHAT and CDR2 FQNNGV. The CDR3 extends over 13 amino acids. As DNA, the CDR3 is TGTGCCAGCAGCTTGAGGACAGATGAAAAACTGTTTTTT. It encodes CASSLRTDEKLFF.

The V call is TRBV11-1, the J call TRBJ2-5, with D perhaps TRBD2 (6 bases). Trimming took 3 bases from V and 4 from J, leaving 15 bases between them. The CDR3 is made up of 15 amino acids. Germline loops: CDR1 SGHAT, CDR2 FQDESV (reference sequence). CDR3 region: CASSFLIGGAETQYF. DNA of the CDR3: TGTGCCAGCAGCTTTCTGATCGGGGGAGCAGAGACCCAGTACTTC.

This clonotype has a count of ten or more. The chain links TRBV29-1 to TRBJ2-2; D not certain. Germline V gene data show CDR1 as SQVTM and CDR2 as ANQGSEA. The CDR3 length is 11 residues. The V end lost 4 bases, the J end lost 7 bases, and 7 bases lay between the germline ends. The CDR3 bases are TGCAGCGTTGTATATATCGGGGAGCTGTTTTTT. This gives the protein CSVVYIGELFF.